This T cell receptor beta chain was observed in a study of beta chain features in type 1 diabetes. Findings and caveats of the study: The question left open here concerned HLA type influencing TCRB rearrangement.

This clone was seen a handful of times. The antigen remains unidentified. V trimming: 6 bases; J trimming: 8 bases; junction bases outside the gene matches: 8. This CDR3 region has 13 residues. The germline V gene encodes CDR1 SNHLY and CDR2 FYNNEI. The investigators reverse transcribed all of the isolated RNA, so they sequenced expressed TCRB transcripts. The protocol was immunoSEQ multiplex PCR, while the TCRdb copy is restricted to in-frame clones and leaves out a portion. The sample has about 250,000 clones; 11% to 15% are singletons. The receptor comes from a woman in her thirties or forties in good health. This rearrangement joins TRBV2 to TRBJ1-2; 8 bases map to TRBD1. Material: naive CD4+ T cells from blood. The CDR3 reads CASRRDRSEGYTF. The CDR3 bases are TGTGCCAGCAGAAGGGACAGGTCGGAAGGCTACACCTTC. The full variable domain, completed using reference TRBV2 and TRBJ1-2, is EPEVTQTPSHQVTQMGQEVILRCVPISNHLYFYWYRQILGQKVEFLVSFYNNEISEKSEIFDDQFSVERPDGSNFTLKIRSTKLEDSAMYFCASRRDRSEGYTFGSGTRLTVV.